This T cell receptor beta chain was found in a study of shared clonotypes between healthy human individuals. Selected positively for CCR7 and CD45RO-negative, naive CD8 cells excluded terminally differentiated effector memory CD45RA+ cells. Produced via immunoSEQ multiplex PCR; TCRdb's table is partial and in-frame only. The sample includes about 2 million clones, around 96% of them seen just once. The CDR3 is made up of 18 amino acids. Trimming left V 1 base short and J 5 bases short, with 23 bases between. In germline, CDR1 is SGHVS, CDR2 FNYEAQ. Specimen: naive CD8+ T cells sorted from blood. The chain links TRBV7-6 to TRBJ2-5, with D possibly matching TRBD1 (6 bases). The clonotype was recovered from a man aged 18 to 29 in good health. The CDR3 nucleotides read TGTGCCAGCAGCTTAGTCCCACAGGGAACGCCGGGCGCGGAGACCCAGTACTTC. It codes for CASSLVPQGTPGAETQYF.